The present T cell receptor beta chain was sequenced within a study of shared T cell receptors in the human thymus. Assay: immunoSEQ multiplex PCR; the TCRdb copy retains only in-frame clones and omits some. The repertoire has hundreds of thousands of clones, around 87% of them found once; the top ten carry 0.009% to 0.0095%. This sample also appeared in a second study, on human thymus T cells.

What was sequenced was thymocytes. This TCR was sampled from a boy under two years old with a congenital heart defect.

CDR3 residues: CASSSRDRVLSSYNSPLHF. In DNA, the CDR3 is TGTGCCAGCAGTTCTAGGGACAGGGTTCTAAGCTCCTATAATTCACCCCTCCACTTT. The chain has TRBV27 and TRBJ1-6; TRBD1 matches 9 bases. CDR3 size: 19 residues. The trim removed 4 bases at V and 0 bases at J, leaving 10 bases unmatched. The germline gives CDR1 MNHEY, CDR2 SMNVEV (reference sequence).